This TCR beta chain is drawn from a study of CD4 T cells in relation to SARS-CoV-2 and coronaviruses. In regard to this clone: Antigen unknown.

Study-wide results and limits: Culture-expanded clones reflect memory recall rather than primary priming during culture. No crossreactivity against non-spike viral proteins was tested here.

Unexposed donor CD4+ T cells date from about 2011-2018, before the COVID-19 pandemic. Naive and memory CD4+ T cells were separated from cryopreserved PBMCs. Naive and memory CD4+ T cell DNA was deep-sequenced without culture. Only in-frame clones appear in the TCRdb table, and some are missing; sequencing was by immunoSEQ multiplex PCR. Here the sample spans some 70,000 clones, 80% to 95% being singletons. This clonotype was sampled from a human donor in good health. The source material was naive CD4+ T cells from PBMCs. Stated subset: naive CD4+ T cells isolated by negative enrichment.

The CDR3 is CASSVDSSYEGQYF. In DNA form, the CDR3 reads TGTGCCAGCAGCGTAGATTCCTCCTACGAGGGGCAGTACTTC. The rearrangement uses TRBV9 and TRBJ2-7; tentative D call: TRBD2 (5 bases). CDR1 and CDR2 (germline): SGDLS, YYNGEE. The CDR3 sequence is 14 residues long. Trimming cost V 0 bases and J 9 bases, with 16 bases left between them.